These 2 T cell receptor beta chains were sequenced from one sample in a study of T cell changes during pregnancy in multiple sclerosis. The protocol was immunoSEQ multiplex PCR, while the TCRdb copy is restricted to in-frame clones and leaves out a portion. The sample yields 95,000 to 150,000 clones, roughly 92% seen once. The sample here was peripheral blood, taken before pregnancy. Receptor source: a female donor with multiple sclerosis, enrolled in a pregnancy study.

The rearrangement links TRBV30 to TRBJ2-7; 12 nucleotides line up with TRBD1. Germline V CDR1 and CDR2: GTSNPN, SVGIG (reference sequence). This CDR3 spans 15 amino acids. With V trimmed by 4 bases and J by 6 bases, 10 bases remained unmatched. The CDR3, as DNA: TGTGCCTGGACCGGGACAGGGGGCTTGATGAGCGAGCAGTACTTC. Residues: CAWTGTGGLMSEQYF.

This clone has a single count. The chain links TRBV30 to TRBJ2-7, with 8 bases matching TRBD1. The germline gives CDR1 GTSNPN, CDR2 SVGIG (reference sequence). The CDR3 runs to 15 residues. J was trimmed by 0 bases and V by 3 bases; bases with no gene match: 7. The CDR3 sequence is CAWSHRGTGSYEQYF. DNA of the CDR3: TGTGCCTGGAGCCACAGGGGGACGGGCTCCTACGAGCAGTACTTC.